This T cell receptor beta chain stems from a study of T-cell memory formation after mild COVID-19. Germline CDR1 MGHRA, CDR2 YSYEKL. The CDR3 contains 13 residues. The V end lost 0 bases, the J end lost 10 bases, and 7 bases lay between the germline ends. A single record per CDR3 protein comes from TCRdb applying MiXCR to the 5' RACE reads. The sample consists of about 340,000 distinct CDR3 sequences, approximately 15% of them appearing once. Study results and limitations: Cross-reactive memory appears to have joined, as suggested by some responding clones showing up in pre-infection memory.

The table lists this clonotype with many counts. Antigen specificity is unknown. The V gene is TRBV4-1, the J gene TRBJ1-6; possible D gene TRBD1, 5 bases. The sequenced sample was PBMCs or a T cell subset sorted from them (not recorded which). The TCR sequence derives from a man younger than 30 who had mild COVID-19 (a few samples of this study predate the infection). Cell type and time point are not known. CDR3 DNA sequence: TGCGCCAGCAGCCAAGAAGGGGCCTCACCCCTCCACTTT. It specifies CASSQEGASPLHF.